Each of the 7 T cell receptor beta chains below was sequenced from the same sample in a study of regulatory T cells in long-lasting Graves disease. Construction of the TCR beta libraries employed iRepertoire HTBI primers in conjunction with Arm-PCR of CDR3 regions. MiXCR, run by TCRdb on the multiplex PCR reads, gives a single entry per CDR3 protein. The sample holds over 350,000 distinct CDR3 sequences, about a fifth seen once. Time point specified: persistent/refractory GD, antithyroid drugs over 5 years with positive TRAb. The TCR library used RNA extracted from PBMCs. Sequencing used peripheral blood mononuclear cells (PBMCs), obtained when the disease was refractory, from a patient treated with antithyroid drugs. The receptors derive from a female donor with Graves disease.

At least ten counts were recorded for this clonotype. V is TRBV18 and J is TRBJ1-4; a weak D match, TRBD1 (6 bases). There are 13 residues in the CDR3. V dropped 3 bases and J dropped 8 bases, with 10 bases sitting between them. Looked up from germline, CDR1 is KGHSH and CDR2 is LQKENI. The CDR3 is CASSPVGAEKLFF. In DNA, the CDR3 is TGTGCCAGCTCACCTGTGGGGGCCGAAAAACTGTTTTTT.

The sample holds many counts of this clonotype. The chain recombines TRBV28 with TRBJ2-4, with TRBD1 matching over 9 bases. Germline trimming cut 6 bases from V and 8 bases from J; bases unmatched to any gene: 11. This CDR3 spans 15 amino acids. Germline V CDR1 and CDR2: MDHEN, SYDVKM. For the CDR3, the DNA is TGTGCCAGCAGGGGACAGGGTGCTTCCGAGGACATTCAGTACTTC. It codes for CASRGQGASEDIQYF.

The chain employs TRBV7-2 and TRBJ1-2; tentative D call: TRBD1 (5 bases). V lost 5 bases and J lost 0, with 13 bases in between. Germline lookup yields CDR1 SGHTA and CDR2 FQGNSA. This CDR3 has 15 residues. For the CDR3, the DNA is TGTGCCAGCAGCCCAGGGCAGGGCCCTAACTATGGCTACACCTTC. Residues: CASSPGQGPNYGYTF.

CDR3 region: CASSLRSGLADTGELFF. The CDR3 nucleotides are TGTGCCAGCAGCTTAAGGTCCGGGCTAGCGGACACCGGGGAGCTGTTTTTT. The rearrangement links TRBV7-9 to TRBJ2-2, with 7 bases aligning to TRBD2. This CDR3 comprises 17 residues. Germline V lookup: CDR1 SEHNR, CDR2 FQNEAQ (reference sequence). The junction had 9 bases not matched to a gene; V was cut back by 2 bases and J by 3 bases.

Ten or more counts support this clonotype. The chain recombines TRBV6-5 with TRBJ1-1; D not resolved. The CDR3 sequence is 17 residues long. With 3 bases removed from V and 0 bases from J, the gap between germline ends came to 17 bases. The germline gives CDR1 MNHEY, CDR2 SVGAGI. The CDR3: CASSYGPGRTMNTEAFF. DNA of the CDR3: TGTGCCAGCAGTTATGGGCCAGGAAGAACGATGAACACTGAAGCTTTCTTT.

The genes are TRBV7-3 and TRBJ2-2, with a tentative D call TRBD2 (6 bases). The CDR3 totals 15 residues. The V gene's germline CDR1 is SGHTA and CDR2 FQGTGA. Trimming cost V 6 bases and J 4 bases, with 15 bases left between them. CDR3 DNA sequence: TGTGCCAGCAGTTCTGGAGGGCCGGGCACCGGGGAGCTGTTTTTT. Protein: CASSSGGPGTGELFF.

DNA for the CDR3: TGTGCCAGCAGCTCTCAGAACCCGACTAGCGTCGACGAGCAGTACTTC. It encodes CASSSQNPTSVDEQYF. This chain uses TRBV7-4 with TRBJ2-7, with 8 nucleotides matching TRBD2. V trimming: 4 bases; J trimming: 5 bases; junction bases outside the gene matches: 13. Looked up from germline, CDR1 is SGHVT and CDR2 is SQSDAQ. The length of the CDR3 is 16 residues.